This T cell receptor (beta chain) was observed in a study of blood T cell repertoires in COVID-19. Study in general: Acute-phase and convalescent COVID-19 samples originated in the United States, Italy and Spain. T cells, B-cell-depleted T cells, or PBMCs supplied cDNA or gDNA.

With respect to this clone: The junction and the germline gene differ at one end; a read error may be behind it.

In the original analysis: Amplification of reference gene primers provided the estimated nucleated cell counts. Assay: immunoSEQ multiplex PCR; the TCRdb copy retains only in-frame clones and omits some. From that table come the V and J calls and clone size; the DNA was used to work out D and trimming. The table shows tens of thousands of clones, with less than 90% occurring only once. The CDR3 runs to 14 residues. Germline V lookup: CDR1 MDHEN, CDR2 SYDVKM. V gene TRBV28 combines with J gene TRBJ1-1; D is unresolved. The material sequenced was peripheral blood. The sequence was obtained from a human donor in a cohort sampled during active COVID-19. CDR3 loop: CASSLSRGYTEAFF. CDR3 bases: TGTGCCAGTAGTTTATCCCGGGGTTACACTGAAGCTTTCTTT.